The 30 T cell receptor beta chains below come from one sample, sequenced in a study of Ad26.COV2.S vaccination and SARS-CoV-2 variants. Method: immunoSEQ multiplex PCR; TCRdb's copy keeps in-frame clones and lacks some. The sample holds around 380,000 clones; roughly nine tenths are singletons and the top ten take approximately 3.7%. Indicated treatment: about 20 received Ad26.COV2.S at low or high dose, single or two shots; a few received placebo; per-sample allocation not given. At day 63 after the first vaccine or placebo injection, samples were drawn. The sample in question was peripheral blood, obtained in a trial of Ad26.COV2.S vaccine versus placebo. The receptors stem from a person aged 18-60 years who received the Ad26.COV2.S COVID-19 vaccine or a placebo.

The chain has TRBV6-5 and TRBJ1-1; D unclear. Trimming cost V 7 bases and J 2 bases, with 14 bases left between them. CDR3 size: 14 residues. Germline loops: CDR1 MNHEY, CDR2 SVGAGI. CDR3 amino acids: CASTLSSGNTEAFF. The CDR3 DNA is TGTGCCAGCACGTTATCGTCCGGTAACACTGAAGCTTTCTTT.

As DNA, the CDR3 is TGTGCCAGCGGCCCGGGACAGAGCTATGGCTACACCTTC. Protein: CASGPGQSYGYTF. The chain carries TRBV27 and TRBJ1-2; 7 positions match TRBD1. CDR3 length: 13 amino acids. V shed 8 bases, J shed 4 bases, and the junction held 7 bases outside the gene matches. In germline, CDR1 is MNHEY, CDR2 SMNVEV (reference sequence).

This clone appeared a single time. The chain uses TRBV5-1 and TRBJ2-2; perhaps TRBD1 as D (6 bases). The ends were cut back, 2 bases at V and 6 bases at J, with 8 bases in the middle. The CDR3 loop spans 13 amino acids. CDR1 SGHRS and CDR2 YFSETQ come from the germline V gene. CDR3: CASSFWGPGELFF. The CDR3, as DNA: TGCGCCAGCAGCTTTTGGGGGCCCGGGGAGCTGTTTTTT.

The CDR3 nucleotides are TGTGCCAGCAGTTCCAAGCAGGGCCTTATGAACACTGAAGCTTTCTTT. It yields the protein CASSSKQGLMNTEAFF. The rearrangement uses TRBV7-9 and TRBJ1-1; TRBD1 might be the D (5 bases). This CDR3 contains 16 residues. Trimming stripped 6 bases from V and 0 bases from J, with 17 bases between. The germline gives CDR1 SEHNR, CDR2 FQNEAQ (reference sequence). Drawing the rest from reference TRBV7-9 and TRBJ1-1, the complete variable domain is DTGVSQNPRHKITKRGQNVTFRCDPISEHNRLYWYRQTLGQGPEFLTYFQNEAQLEKSRLLSDRFSAERPKGSFSTLEIQRTEQGDSAMYLCASSSKQGLMNTEAFFGQGTRLTVV.

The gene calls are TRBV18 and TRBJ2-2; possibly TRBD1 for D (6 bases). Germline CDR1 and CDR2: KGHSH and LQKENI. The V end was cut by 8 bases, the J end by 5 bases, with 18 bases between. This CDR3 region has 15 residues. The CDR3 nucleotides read TGTGCCAGCCGCATGGGACAAGGGGGAACCGGGGAGCTGTTTTTT. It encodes CASRMGQGGTGELFF.

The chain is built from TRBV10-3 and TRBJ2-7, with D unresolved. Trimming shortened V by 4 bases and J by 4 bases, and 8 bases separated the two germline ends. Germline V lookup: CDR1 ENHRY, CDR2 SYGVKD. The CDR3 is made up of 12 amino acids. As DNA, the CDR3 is TGTGCCATCAGTGGCACCCAGTACGAGCAGTACTTC. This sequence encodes CAISGTQYEQYF.

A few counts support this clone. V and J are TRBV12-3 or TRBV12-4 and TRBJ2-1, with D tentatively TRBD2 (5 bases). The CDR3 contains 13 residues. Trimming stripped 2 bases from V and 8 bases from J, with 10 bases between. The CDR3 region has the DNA TGTGCCAGCAGTTTATCGGATAGCGATGAGCAGTTCTTC. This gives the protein CASSLSDSDEQFF.

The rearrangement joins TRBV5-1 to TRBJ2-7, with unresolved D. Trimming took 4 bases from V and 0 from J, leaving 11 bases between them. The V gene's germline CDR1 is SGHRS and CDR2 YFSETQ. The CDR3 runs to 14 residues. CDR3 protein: CASSQETPSYEQYF. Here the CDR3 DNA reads TGCGCCAGCAGCCAAGAAACCCCCTCCTACGAGCAGTACTTC. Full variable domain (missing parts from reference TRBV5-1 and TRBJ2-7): KAGVTQTPRYLIKTRGQQVTLSCSPISGHRSVSWYQQTPGQGLQFLFEYFSETQRNKGNFPGRFSGRQFSNSRSEMNVSTLELGDSALYLCASSQETPSYEQYFGPGTRLTVT.

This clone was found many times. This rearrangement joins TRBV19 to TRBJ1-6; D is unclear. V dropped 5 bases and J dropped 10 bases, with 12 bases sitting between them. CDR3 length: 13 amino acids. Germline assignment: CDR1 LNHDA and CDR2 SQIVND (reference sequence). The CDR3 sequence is CASSVSVSSPLHF. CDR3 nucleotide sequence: TGTGCCAGTAGTGTCTCGGTGAGCTCACCCCTCCACTTT.

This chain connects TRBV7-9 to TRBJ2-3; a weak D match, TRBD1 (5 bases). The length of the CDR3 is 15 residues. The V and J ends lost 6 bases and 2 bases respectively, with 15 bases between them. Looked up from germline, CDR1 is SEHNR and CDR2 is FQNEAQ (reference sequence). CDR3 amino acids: CASRSRQSPTDTQYF. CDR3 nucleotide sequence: TGTGCCAGCAGGTCCCGACAGTCCCCCACAGATACGCAGTATTTT.

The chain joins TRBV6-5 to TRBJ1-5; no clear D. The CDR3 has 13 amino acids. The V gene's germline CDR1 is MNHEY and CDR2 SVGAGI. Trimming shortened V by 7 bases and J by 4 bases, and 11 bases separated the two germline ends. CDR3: CASIRHENQPQHF. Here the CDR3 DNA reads TGTGCCAGCATACGGCATGAGAATCAGCCCCAGCATTTT.

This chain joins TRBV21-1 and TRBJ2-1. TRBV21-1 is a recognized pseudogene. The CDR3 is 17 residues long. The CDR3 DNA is TGTGCCAGCAGCAAAGCGCAGGTCTCCAAGGGATACAATGAGCAGTTCTTC. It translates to CASSKAQVSKGYNEQFF.

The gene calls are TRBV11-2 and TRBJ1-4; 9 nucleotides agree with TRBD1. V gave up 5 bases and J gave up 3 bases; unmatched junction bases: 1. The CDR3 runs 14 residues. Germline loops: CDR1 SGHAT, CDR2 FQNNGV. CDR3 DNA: TGTGCCAGCAGCCGGGACAGGGCTAATGAAAAACTGTTTTTT. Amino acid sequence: CASSRDRANEKLFF.

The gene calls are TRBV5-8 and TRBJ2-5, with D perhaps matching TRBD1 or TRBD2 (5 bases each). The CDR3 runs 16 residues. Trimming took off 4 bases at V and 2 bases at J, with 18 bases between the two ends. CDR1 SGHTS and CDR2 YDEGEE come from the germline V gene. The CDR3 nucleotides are TGTGCCAGCAGCCCATCAACGGGACGTATGCAAGAGACCCAGTACTTC. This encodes CASSPSTGRMQETQYF.

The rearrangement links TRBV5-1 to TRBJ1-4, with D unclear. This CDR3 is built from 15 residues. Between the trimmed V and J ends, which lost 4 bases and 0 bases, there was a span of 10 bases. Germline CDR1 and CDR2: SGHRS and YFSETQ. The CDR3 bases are TGCGCCAGCAGCACTACGGGTACAACTAATGAAAAACTGTTTTTT. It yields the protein CASSTTGTTNEKLFF.

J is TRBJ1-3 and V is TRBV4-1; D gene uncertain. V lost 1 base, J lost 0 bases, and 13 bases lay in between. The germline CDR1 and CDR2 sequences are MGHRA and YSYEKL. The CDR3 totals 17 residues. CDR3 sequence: CASSQVRGDTSGNTIYF. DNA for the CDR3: TGCGCCAGCAGCCAAGTTCGCGGTGACACCTCTGGAAACACCATATATTTT.

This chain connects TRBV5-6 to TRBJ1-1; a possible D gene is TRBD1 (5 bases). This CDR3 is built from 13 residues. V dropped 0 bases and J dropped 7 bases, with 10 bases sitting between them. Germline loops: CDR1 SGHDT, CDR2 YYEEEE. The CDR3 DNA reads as TGTGCCAGCAGCTTGGTTTCCGGGGGTGAAGCTTTCTTT. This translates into CASSLVSGGEAFF.

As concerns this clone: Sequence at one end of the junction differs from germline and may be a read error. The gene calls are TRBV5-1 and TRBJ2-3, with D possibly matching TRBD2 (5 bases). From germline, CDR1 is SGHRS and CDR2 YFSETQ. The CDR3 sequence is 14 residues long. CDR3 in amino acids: CASGLVTGADTQYF. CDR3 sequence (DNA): TGCGCCAGCGGCTTGGTGACCGGGGCAGATACGCAGTATTTT.

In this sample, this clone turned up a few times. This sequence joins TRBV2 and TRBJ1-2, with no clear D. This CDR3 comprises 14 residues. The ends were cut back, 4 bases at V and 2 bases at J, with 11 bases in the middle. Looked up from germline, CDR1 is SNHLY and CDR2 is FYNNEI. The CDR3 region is CASSGTSGNYGYTF. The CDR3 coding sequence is TGTGCCAGCAGTGGAACGTCGGGGAACTATGGCTACACCTTC.

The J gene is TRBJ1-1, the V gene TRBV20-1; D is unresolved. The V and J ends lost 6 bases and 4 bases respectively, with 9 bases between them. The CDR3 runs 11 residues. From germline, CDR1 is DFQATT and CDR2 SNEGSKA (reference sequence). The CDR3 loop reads CSASTPTEAFF. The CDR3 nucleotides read TGCAGTGCCTCTACCCCCACTGAAGCTTTCTTT.

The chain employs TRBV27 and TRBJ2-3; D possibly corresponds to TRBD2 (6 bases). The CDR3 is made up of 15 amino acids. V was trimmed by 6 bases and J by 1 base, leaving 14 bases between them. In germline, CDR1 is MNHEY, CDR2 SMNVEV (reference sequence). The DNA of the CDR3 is TGTGCCAGCAGCCTGAGGTCTAGCGGCACAGATACGCAGTATTTT. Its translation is CASSLRSSGTDTQYF.

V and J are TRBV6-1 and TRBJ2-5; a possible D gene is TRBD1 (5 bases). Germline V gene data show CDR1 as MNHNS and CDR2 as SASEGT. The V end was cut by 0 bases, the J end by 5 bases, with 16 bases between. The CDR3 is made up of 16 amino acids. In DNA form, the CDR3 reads TGTGCCAGCAGTGAAGCGCTCGGAGCAGGGTGGGAGACCCAGTACTTC. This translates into CASSEALGAGWETQYF.

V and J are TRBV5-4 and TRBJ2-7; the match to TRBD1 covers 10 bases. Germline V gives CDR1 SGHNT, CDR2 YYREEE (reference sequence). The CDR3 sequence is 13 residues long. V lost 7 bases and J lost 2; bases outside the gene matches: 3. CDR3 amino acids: CASSGQGAYEQYF. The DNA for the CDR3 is TGTGCCAGCTCTGGACAGGGGGCCTACGAGCAGTACTTC.

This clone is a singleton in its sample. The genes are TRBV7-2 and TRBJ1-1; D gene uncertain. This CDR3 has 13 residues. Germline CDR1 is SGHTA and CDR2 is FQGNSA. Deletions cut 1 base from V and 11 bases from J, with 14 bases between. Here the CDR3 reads CASSLGLLGVAFF. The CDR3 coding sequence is TGTGCCAGCAGCTTAGGACTCCTCGGGGTGGCTTTCTTT.

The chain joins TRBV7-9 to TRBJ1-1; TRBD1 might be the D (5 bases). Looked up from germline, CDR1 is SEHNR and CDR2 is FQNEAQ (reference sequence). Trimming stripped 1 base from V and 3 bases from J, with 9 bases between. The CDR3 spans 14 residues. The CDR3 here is CASSLGGHHTEAFF. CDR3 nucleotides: TGTGCCAGCAGCTTAGGAGGACACCACACTGAAGCTTTCTTT.

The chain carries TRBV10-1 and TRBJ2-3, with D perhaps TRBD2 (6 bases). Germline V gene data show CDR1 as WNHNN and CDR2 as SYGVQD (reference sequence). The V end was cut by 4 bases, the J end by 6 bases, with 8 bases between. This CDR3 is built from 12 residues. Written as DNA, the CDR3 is TGCGCCAGCAGTGCTGCGGGGGATACGCAGTATTTT. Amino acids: CASSAAGDTQYF.

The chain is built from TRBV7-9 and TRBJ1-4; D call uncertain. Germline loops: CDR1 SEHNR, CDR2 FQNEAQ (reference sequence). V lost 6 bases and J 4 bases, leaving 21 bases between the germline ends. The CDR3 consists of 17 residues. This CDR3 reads CASSPAPFFVLNEKLFF. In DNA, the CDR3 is TGTGCCAGCAGTCCCGCTCCTTTTTTCGTCCTTAATGAAAAACTGTTTTTT.

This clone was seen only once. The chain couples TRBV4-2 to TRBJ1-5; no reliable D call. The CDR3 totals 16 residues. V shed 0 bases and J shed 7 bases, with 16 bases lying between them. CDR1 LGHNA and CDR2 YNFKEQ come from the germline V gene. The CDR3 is CASSQDRWQVEQPQHF. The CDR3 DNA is TGTGCCAGCAGCCAAGATAGATGGCAGGTCGAACAGCCCCAGCATTTT.

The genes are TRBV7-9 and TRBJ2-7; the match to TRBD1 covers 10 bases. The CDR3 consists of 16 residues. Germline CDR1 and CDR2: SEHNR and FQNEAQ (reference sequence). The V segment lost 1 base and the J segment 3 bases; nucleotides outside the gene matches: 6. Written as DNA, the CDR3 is TGTGCCAGCAGCTTAGGCAAGACAGGGGGCAACTACGAGCAGTACTTC. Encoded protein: CASSLGKTGGNYEQYF.

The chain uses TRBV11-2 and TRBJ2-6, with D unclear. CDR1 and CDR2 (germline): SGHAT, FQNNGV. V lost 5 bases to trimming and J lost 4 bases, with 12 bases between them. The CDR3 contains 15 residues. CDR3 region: CASSPERPGANVLTF. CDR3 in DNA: TGTGCCAGCAGCCCCGAAAGGCCCGGGGCCAACGTCCTGACTTTC.